Each of the 32 T cell receptor beta chains below was sequenced from the same sample in a study of T cell responses to AZD1222 COVID-19 vaccine. Measured with immunoSEQ multiplex PCR; TCRdb has only the in-frame clones, and not every one. The data contain some 120,000 clones, 80% to 90% of them seen just once; the ten biggest clones take up under 2%. Here the sequenced sample was peripheral blood, taken on day 0 of AZD1222 vaccination. The receptor set was obtained from an adult in good health.

The chain has TRBV7-2 and TRBJ2-7, with 7 positions matching TRBD1. The germline V gene has CDR1 SGHTA and CDR2 FQGNSA. V lost 1 base and J lost 3; bases outside the gene matches: 6. The CDR3 is 15 residues long. The CDR3: CASSLVGTADYEQYF. The CDR3 DNA follows: TGTGCCAGCAGCTTAGTAGGGACAGCCGACTACGAGCAGTACTTC.

This clone was counted a few times. V gene TRBV7-2 combines with J gene TRBJ2-1, with TRBD2 identical over 13 bases. V shed 9 bases and J 8 bases; nucleotides not matched to a gene: 4. In germline, CDR1 is SGHTA, CDR2 FQGNSA. The CDR3 runs to 13 residues. CDR3 residues: CASRLAGGDEQFF. The CDR3 DNA is TGTGCCAGTAGACTAGCGGGAGGTGATGAGCAGTTCTTC.

V is TRBV28 and J is TRBJ2-7; TRBD2 might be the D (7 bases). Germline CDR1 reads MDHEN; CDR2 reads SYDVKM. The CDR3 loop spans 16 amino acids. The germline V and J ends were trimmed by 4 bases and 2 bases, with 18 bases remaining between them. CDR3 sequence (DNA): TGTGCCAGCAGTTCCCCCCCGGGGGGCGAAACCTACGAGCAGTACTTC. Its protein product is CASSSPPGGETYEQYF.

The rearrangement joins TRBV4-3 to TRBJ2-7; no clear D gene. The CDR3 contains 12 residues. Trimming shortened V by 0 bases and J by 2 bases, and 2 bases separated the two germline ends. Germline CDR1 and CDR2: LGHNA and YSLEER. This CDR3 reads CASSQDPYEQYF. CDR3 DNA: TGCGCCAGCAGCCAAGACCCCTACGAGCAGTACTTC.

The V call is TRBV9, the J call TRBJ1-4; unclear D gene. There are 14 residues in the CDR3. Germline V gene sequence: CDR1 SGDLS, CDR2 YYNGEE. Trimming left V 4 bases short and J 0 bases short, with 7 bases between. This chain's CDR3 is CASSPQATNEKLFF. The DNA for the CDR3 is TGTGCCAGCAGCCCTCAAGCAACTAATGAAAAACTGTTTTTT.

This clone has just one count. The chain combines TRBV7-3 with TRBJ1-1; D is possibly TRBD1 (5 bases). The CDR3 consists of 13 residues. The germline CDR1 and CDR2 sequences are SGHTA and FQGTGA. Trimming shortened V by 5 bases and J by 6 bases, and 13 bases separated the two germline ends. The CDR3 DNA follows: TGTGCCAGCAGCCGCATTGGGGGGGCTGAAGCTTTCTTT. Its translation is CASSRIGGAEAFF.

This chain uses TRBV7-6 with TRBJ2-1; D not resolved. Trimming took 6 bases from V and 3 from J, leaving 18 bases between them. This CDR3 is built from 16 residues. In germline, CDR1 is SGHVS, CDR2 FNYEAQ. In DNA form, the CDR3 reads TGTGCCAGCAGTCAAAACTCCCCTCGGAACTACAATGAGCAGTTCTTC. Translated, it gives CASSQNSPRNYNEQFF.

The chain has TRBV10-3 and TRBJ2-3, with 10 bases matching TRBD1. This CDR3 has 14 residues. Per germline, CDR1 ENHRY and CDR2 SYGVKD. The V gene end was trimmed by 6 bases and the J gene end by 4 bases; junction bases not matched to a gene: 4. The CDR3 nucleotides are TGTGCCATCAGGGCGACAGGGGGCGCAGATACGCAGTATTTT. As protein: CAIRATGGADTQYF.

The V and J genes are TRBV6-5 and TRBJ1-1; D might be TRBD1 (6 bases). This CDR3 is 15 amino acids long. The germline V and J ends were trimmed by 5 bases and 6 bases, with 19 bases remaining between them. Germline V gives CDR1 MNHEY, CDR2 SVGAGI. Here the CDR3 reads CASSLSGAPMAEAFF. DNA for the CDR3: TGTGCCAGCAGTCTATCAGGGGCCCCTATGGCTGAAGCTTTCTTT.

The V gene is TRBV6-5, the J gene TRBJ2-7, with D perhaps assigned TRBD1 or TRBD2 (5 bases each). V lost 2 bases and J 2 bases, leaving 10 bases between the germline ends. This CDR3 is 14 amino acids long. Germline CDR1 MNHEY, CDR2 SVGAGI. CDR3 in DNA: TGTGCCAGCAGTTACGCTCCGGGGCCCTACGAGCAGTACTTC. Its protein is CASSYAPGPYEQYF.

This clone was detected only a few times. The V gene is TRBV4-3, the J gene TRBJ2-7; 10 bases align to TRBD1. This CDR3 comprises 15 residues. Germline V CDR1 and CDR2: LGHNA, YSLEER. V lost 5 bases and J lost 0; bases outside the gene matches: 4. CDR3 in DNA: TGCGCCAGCAGCTTAGGGACAGGGGACTCCTACGAGCAGTACTTC. Residues: CASSLGTGDSYEQYF.

This clone was counted a single time. The V call is TRBV29-1, the J call TRBJ1-2; D is undetermined. Germline loops: CDR1 SQVTM, CDR2 ANQGSEA. The CDR3 length is 12 residues. With 2 bases removed from V and 4 bases from J, the gap between germline ends came to 8 bases. The CDR3 reads CSVELRGYGYTF. Here the CDR3 DNA reads TGCAGCGTTGAACTGCGCGGCTATGGCTACACCTTC.

This clone is a singleton in its sample. In nucleotides, the CDR3 is TGCAGTGCTAGACTCTACACTGAAGCTTTCTTT. It encodes CSARLYTEAFF. The J gene is TRBJ1-1, the V gene TRBV20-1; no firm D call. Germline CDR1 reads DFQATT; CDR2 reads SNEGSKA (reference sequence). The V and J ends lost 2 bases and 3 bases respectively, with 4 bases between them. The CDR3 spans 11 residues.

This chain links TRBV28 with TRBJ1-6; the D gene is possibly TRBD1 (5 bases). This CDR3 has 16 amino acids. V lost 1 base and J lost 8, with 15 bases in between. Germline CDR1 and CDR2: MDHEN and SYDVKM. CDR3 coding DNA: TGTGCCAGCAGTTTATATGGCAGGGCAGGCGATTCACCCCTCCACTTT. As protein: CASSLYGRAGDSPLHF.

The V and J genes are TRBV7-2 and TRBJ1-1; D possibly corresponds to TRBD1 (5 bases). Between the trimmed V and J ends, which lost 4 bases and 1 base, there was a span of 7 bases. CDR3 length: 13 residues. Germline CDR1 is SGHTA and CDR2 is FQGNSA. CDR3 sequence reads: CASSSGRNTEAFF. CDR3 nucleotides: TGTGCCAGCAGCTCGGGACGGAACACTGAAGCTTTCTTT.

The gene calls are TRBV3-1 (or the pseudogene TRBV3-2) and TRBJ2-5; D may be TRBD2 (5 bases). Germline V gives CDR1 LGHDT, CDR2 YNNKEL (reference sequence). The V end lost 0 bases, the J end lost 1 base, and 12 bases lay between the germline ends. This CDR3 is built from 16 residues. This CDR3 is CASSQDDRGPQETQYF. DNA for the CDR3: TGTGCCAGCAGCCAAGATGACCGGGGTCCCCAAGAGACCCAGTACTTC.

The chain uses TRBV19 and TRBJ2-7; TRBD2 matches 10 bases. Germline V lookup: CDR1 LNHDA, CDR2 SQIVND (reference sequence). The CDR3 length is 15 residues. V lost 6 bases to trimming and J lost 4 bases; unmatched junction nucleotides: 9. The CDR3 loop is CASRPRTSGLYEQYF. In nucleotides, the CDR3 is TGTGCCAGTAGACCACGGACTAGCGGCCTATACGAGCAGTACTTC.

The chain carries TRBV6-2 or TRBV6-3 and TRBJ2-7; 9 bases line up with TRBD1. The J segment lost 6 bases and the V segment lost 2 bases, leaving 8 bases of the junction unmatched. The germline V gene has CDR1 MNHEY and CDR2 SVGEGT. The CDR3 length is 15 residues. The DNA for the CDR3 is TGTGCCAGCAGTTACACCACGGGACAGGGACTCGAGCAGTACTTC. Residues: CASSYTTGQGLEQYF.

This clone was found once. V usage is TRBV5-1 and J usage is TRBJ2-5, with unresolved D. The CDR3 contains 12 residues. CDR1 is SGHRS and CDR2 is YFSETQ in the germline V gene. V was pared by 4 bases and J by 4 bases, with 8 bases between. This CDR3 is CASSPDGETQYF. CDR3 nucleotides: TGCGCCAGCAGCCCCGACGGAGAGACCCAGTACTTC.

Only a few counts were recorded for this clone. The rearrangement links TRBV5-6 to TRBJ2-2, with unresolved D. The CDR3 runs 15 residues. Germline V gene lookup returns CDR1 SGHDT and CDR2 YYEEEE. V dropped 3 bases and J dropped 7 bases, with 16 bases sitting between them. The CDR3 sequence: CASSSDLLPDGELFF. The CDR3 bases are TGTGCCAGCAGCTCCGACTTACTCCCCGACGGGGAGCTGTTTTTT.

The CDR3 here is CASIAGRGLAGGYEQYF. As DNA, the CDR3 is TGTGCCAGCATCGCCGGAAGGGGACTAGCGGGAGGCTACGAGCAGTACTTC. The chain recombines TRBV2 with TRBJ2-7; TRBD2 matches at 15 bases. The J segment lost 3 bases and the V segment lost 7 bases, leaving 10 bases of the junction unmatched. Germline CDR1 SNHLY, CDR2 FYNNEI. There are 17 residues in the CDR3.

Remarks on this clone: At one end, the junction sequence differs from germline, possibly due to a read error. CDR3 residues: CASGQAARSTDTQYF. DNA for the CDR3: TGTGCCAGCGGCCAAGCAGCGAGGAGCACAGATACGCAGTATTTT. J is TRBJ2-3 and V is TRBV3-1 (or the pseudogene TRBV3-2); D is unresolved. This CDR3 is built from 15 residues. Germline loops: CDR1 LGHDT, CDR2 YNNKEL (reference sequence).

The chain is built from TRBV7-2 and TRBJ2-3; D not resolved. There are 12 residues in the CDR3. Germline loops: CDR1 SGHTA, CDR2 FQGNSA. Trimming removed 2 bases from V and 5 bases from J, with 5 bases in between. The CDR3 loop reads CASSLLLDTQYF. Here the CDR3 DNA reads TGTGCCAGCAGCTTACTCTTAGATACGCAGTATTTT. Complete variable domain (other parts from reference TRBV7-2 and TRBJ2-3): GAGVSQSPSNKVTEKGKDVELRCDPISGHTALYWYRQSLGQGLEFLIYFQGNSAPDKSGLPSDRFSAERTGGSVSTLTIQRTQQEDSAVYLCASSLLLDTQYFGPGTRLTVL.

The J gene is TRBJ1-1, the V gene TRBV5-1; no reliable D call. This CDR3 comprises 14 residues. V was trimmed by 3 bases and J by 0 bases, leaving 9 bases between them. CDR1 is SGHRS and CDR2 is YFSETQ in the germline V gene. This CDR3 reads CASSSDVMNTEAFF. The DNA for the CDR3 is TGCGCCAGCAGCTCTGACGTTATGAACACTGAAGCTTTCTTT.

The chain is built from TRBV12-5 and TRBJ1-1; possibly TRBD1 for D (5 bases). CDR3 size: 14 residues. Germline-derived CDR1 and CDR2 are LGHNT and FRNRAP. Trimming cost V 7 bases and J 0 bases, with 12 bases left between them. CDR3 bases: TGTGCTAGTGTCTTGGGACGGTTGAACACTGAAGCTTTCTTT. As protein: CASVLGRLNTEAFF.

The chain links TRBV20-1 to TRBJ2-3; 8 bases match TRBD2. V was pared by 3 bases and J by 1 base, with 12 bases of the junction left unmatched. Germline V CDR1 and CDR2: DFQATT, SNEGSKA (reference sequence). This CDR3 is 17 amino acids long. For the CDR3, the DNA is TGCAGTGCTAGTAGGGGTAGCGGGGCTCCTCGCACAGATACGCAGTATTTT. This encodes CSASRGSGAPRTDTQYF.

V usage is TRBV14 and J usage is TRBJ2-2; D uncertain. The CDR3 has 12 residues. V lost 4 bases and J 8 bases, leaving 8 bases between the germline ends. Germline V gives CDR1 SGHDN, CDR2 FVKESK. CDR3 in DNA: TGTGCCAGCAGCCTCCCCCTGGGGGAGCTGTTTTTT. Protein product: CASSLPLGELFF.

This clone has a single count. Written as DNA, the CDR3 is TGTGCCTGGAGCGGTTATCTAGACAGGGTCGATGAGCAGTTCTTC. This translates into CAWSGYLDRVDEQFF. J is TRBJ2-1 and V is TRBV30; 7 nucleotides align to TRBD1. Germline V gene data show CDR1 as GTSNPN and CDR2 as SVGIG (reference sequence). Unmatched junction bases numbered 13, after V lost 3 bases and J lost 8 bases. CDR3 size: 15 residues.

The CDR3 region is CATSDLGSRGYYEQYF. The CDR3 DNA sequence: TGTGCCACCAGTGATTTGGGGTCACGGGGTTACTACGAGCAGTACTTC. The gene calls are TRBV24-1 and TRBJ2-7, with D possibly being TRBD2 (5 bases). From germline, CDR1 is KGHDR and CDR2 SFDVKD. CDR3 size: 16 residues. The germline V and J ends were trimmed by 0 bases and 3 bases, with 14 bases remaining between them.

This CDR3 is CASSFALAGRSVYNEQFF. CDR3 nucleotide sequence: TGTGCCAGCAGCTTTGCACTAGCGGGACGAAGCGTGTACAATGAGCAGTTCTTC. The rearrangement links TRBV7-3 to TRBJ2-1; 10 nucleotides line up with TRBD2. The CDR3 covers 18 residues. The J segment lost 4 bases and the V segment lost 3 bases, leaving 12 bases of the junction unmatched. The V gene's germline CDR1 is SGHTA and CDR2 FQGTGA.

This clone was seen more than once but under ten times. The chain joins TRBV7-8 to TRBJ1-2, with 7 bases that match TRBD1. Germline CDR1 reads SGHVS; CDR2 reads FQNEAQ. V shed 6 bases and J 4 bases; nucleotides not matched to a gene: 8. The CDR3 is 14 residues long. The CDR3 DNA is TGTGCCAGCAGAGGGGACAGACCTCTCTATGGCTACACCTTC. It is translated as CASRGDRPLYGYTF.

The chain combines TRBV6-5 with TRBJ1-5; possibly TRBD1 for D (6 bases). The germline V gene has CDR1 MNHEY and CDR2 SVGAGI. The CDR3 length is 15 residues. With 6 bases removed from V and 0 bases from J, the gap between germline ends came to 12 bases. The CDR3 sequence is CASRRDTYSNQPQHF. The CDR3 DNA follows: TGTGCCAGCAGGAGGGACACTTATAGCAATCAGCCCCAGCATTTT.